Detailed here is one T cell receptor (beta chain). TCRdb keeps only in-frame clones here, not all; method: immunoSEQ multiplex PCR. This table has approximately 660,000 clones, approximately 90% appearing once. This sample is part of a study of shared T cell receptors in the human thymus. The CDR3 length is 20 residues. V was trimmed by 2 bases and J by 2 bases, leaving 26 bases between them. The germline CDR1 and CDR2 sequences are MNHEY and SMNVEV (reference sequence). These same data were also listed under a study on human thymus T cells. In that study: Samples came from healthy Finnish infants during open corrective cardiac surgery. Thymic TCR repertoires of unrelated people reportedly overlapped highly.

The rearrangement joins TRBV27 to TRBJ2-3; D is unresolved. The source of this sequence is a boy under two years old with a congenital heart defect. The sample taken for sequencing was thymocytes. The CDR3: CASSLGDKQFVDGHTDTQYF. The CDR3 DNA is TGTGCCAGCAGTTTAGGTGACAAGCAATTTGTAGATGGGCACACAGATACGCAGTATTTT.